Shown below are 13 T cell receptor beta chains from a single sample sequenced in a study of preoperative IRX-2 immunotherapy in early breast cancer. TCRdb's table, derived via immunoSEQ multiplex PCR, lists solely in-frame clones and lacks some. Of 25,000 to 30,000 clones listed, nearly 90% are singletons. Sample treatment: preoperative locoregional IRX-2 cytokine immunotherapy. This specimen was taken from a patient treated with IRX-2 immunotherapy. The receptors derive from a human donor with breast cancer.

Remarks on this clone: The junction differs from germline at one of its ends, possibly a read error. The chain has TRBV4-1 and TRBJ2-7; 8 bases line up with TRBD2. The CDR3 covers 14 residues. Germline V gene data show CDR1 as MGHRA and CDR2 as YSYEKL. This CDR3 is CASSLAGGPYEQYF. The CDR3 DNA reads TGTGCCAGCAGCCTCGCGGGGGGACCCTACGAGCAGTACTTC.

The chain combines TRBV7-9 with TRBJ1-5; no clear D. The CDR3 spans 14 residues. The V end lost 1 base, the J end lost 6 bases, and 10 bases lay between the germline ends. The germline CDR1 and CDR2 sequences are SEHNR and FQNEAQ (reference sequence). DNA for the CDR3: TGTGCCAGCAGCTTAGGGACCACGACTCAGCCCCAGCATTTT. The encoded protein is CASSLGTTTQPQHF.

The V call is TRBV11-1, the J call TRBJ1-1; no clear D gene. Germline assignment: CDR1 SGHAT and CDR2 FQDESV (reference sequence). CDR3 length equals 12 residues. The V end was cut by 5 bases, the J end by 1 base, with 5 bases between. The CDR3, as DNA: TGTGCCAGCAGCGCGCAGAACACTGAAGCTTTCTTT. The encoded protein is CASSAQNTEAFF.

The chain couples TRBV29-1 to TRBJ2-2; 9 nucleotides agree with TRBD2. Trimming took 4 bases from V and 2 from J; bases not matched to a gene: 8. This CDR3 has 16 amino acids. Germline values: CDR1 SQVTM, CDR2 ANQGSEA. CDR3 region: CSVGFLRGGNTGELFF. The CDR3, as DNA: TGCAGCGTTGGGTTTTTGCGGGGGGGAAACACCGGGGAGCTGTTTTTT.

The rearrangement links TRBV7-2 to TRBJ1-2; D possibly corresponds to TRBD1 (6 bases). CDR3 size: 13 residues. V dropped 6 bases and J dropped 4 bases, with 12 bases sitting between them. From germline, CDR1 is SGHTA and CDR2 FQGNSA. In nucleotides, the CDR3 is TGTGCCAGCAGTTTGAGACAGGTCTATGGCTACACCTTC. As protein: CASSLRQVYGYTF.

The J gene is TRBJ2-7, the V gene TRBV28; D remains unclear. Per the germline V gene, CDR1 is MDHEN and CDR2 is SYDVKM. Trimming cost V 4 bases and J 6 bases, with 7 bases left between them. The CDR3 sequence is 11 residues long. This CDR3 is CASSSRVEQYF. Written as DNA, the CDR3 is TGTGCCAGCAGTTCCCGAGTCGAGCAGTACTTC.

The table lists this clone with a few counts. This sequence joins TRBV7-2 and TRBJ2-2; 8 bases match TRBD2. Germline V gene sequence: CDR1 SGHTA, CDR2 FQGNSA. Germline trimming cut 5 bases from V and 7 bases from J; bases unmatched to any gene: 9. The CDR3 contains 15 residues. The CDR3 region is CASSKSGGRSGELFF. CDR3 nucleotides: TGTGCCAGCAGCAAGAGCGGGGGACGGAGCGGGGAGCTGTTTTTT.

This chain uses TRBV5-6 with TRBJ2-1; D is tentatively TRBD1 or TRBD2 (5 bases each). The CDR3 has 16 amino acids. CDR1 SGHDT and CDR2 YYEEEE come from the germline V gene. V was trimmed by 5 bases and J by 1 base, leaving 16 bases between them. This chain's CDR3 is CASRDLEGSSYNEQFF. CDR3 coding DNA: TGTGCCAGCAGAGACCTAGAGGGGAGTTCCTACAATGAGCAGTTCTTC.

The genes are TRBV4-2 and TRBJ2-7; D remains ambiguous. Trimming removed 2 bases from V and 0 bases from J, with 14 bases in between. Looked up from germline, CDR1 is LGHNA and CDR2 is YNFKEQ. The CDR3 contains 16 residues. In DNA form, the CDR3 reads TGTGCCAGCAGCCAATCCTTTGGCGGCACCTCCTACGAGCAGTACTTC. This translates into CASSQSFGGTSYEQYF.

In its sample, this clone was seen once. The CDR3 bases are TGTGCCAGCAGTTACTATGGGGAAACCGGGGAGCTGTTTTTT. It is translated as CASSYYGETGELFF. The rearrangement uses TRBV6-6 and TRBJ2-2; D not certain. Germline CDR1 and CDR2: MNHNY and SVGAGI (reference sequence). Deletions cut 1 base from V and 5 bases from J, with 8 bases between. CDR3 length: 14 amino acids.

This clone was picked up one time. The V call is TRBV2, the J call TRBJ2-1; no firm D call. The V gene's germline CDR1 is SNHLY and CDR2 FYNNEI. Trimming took off 7 bases at V and 1 base at J, with 11 bases between the two ends. The CDR3 loop spans 14 amino acids. CDR3 sequence reads: CASNTVLSYNEQFF. The CDR3 DNA sequence: TGTGCCAGCAATACAGTGTTGTCCTACAATGAGCAGTTCTTC.

The gene calls are TRBV19 and TRBJ1-1; 7 positions match TRBD1. The V gene end was trimmed by 4 bases and the J gene end by 1 base; junction bases not matched to a gene: 3. Per the germline V gene, CDR1 is LNHDA and CDR2 is SQIVND (reference sequence). The length of the CDR3 is 14 residues. CDR3 DNA: TGTGCCAGTAGTACTAGGACAGGGAACACTGAAGCTTTCTTT. Protein product: CASSTRTGNTEAFF.

The chain links TRBV9 to TRBJ2-1, with 8 bases matching TRBD2. Trimming took 1 base from V and 4 from J; bases not matched to a gene: 4. CDR1 and CDR2 from the germline V gene are SGDLS and YYNGEE. There are 15 residues in the CDR3. The CDR3 region has the DNA TGTGCCAGCAGCGTAACTAGCGGAAAATACAATGAGCAGTTCTTC. As protein: CASSVTSGKYNEQFF.